This T cell receptor beta chain was profiled in a study of blood T cell repertoires in COVID-19. From germline, CDR1 is SGHDT and CDR2 YYEEEE. The length of the CDR3 is 15 residues. The ends lost 4 bases at V and 6 bases at J; junction bases unmatched: 4. In the source study's methods: Amplifying reference gene primers gave estimates of nucleated cell counts. Sequencing used immunoSEQ multiplex PCR; TCRdb keeps in-frame clones, though not all of them. For V, J and clone size, that table is used; D and trimming come from the DNA. This sample has roughly 100,000 clones; around 85% occur once, and the top ten carry roughly 20%.

The receptor was isolated from a man aged 70 or older with active or convalescent COVID-19. Input material: peripheral blood. The V call is TRBV5-6, the J call TRBJ2-2, with 12 bases that match TRBD1. CDR3 nucleotides: TGTGCCAGCAGCAACCGGGACAGGGGGCCCGGGGAGCTGTTTTTT. Translating gives CASSNRDRGPGELFF.